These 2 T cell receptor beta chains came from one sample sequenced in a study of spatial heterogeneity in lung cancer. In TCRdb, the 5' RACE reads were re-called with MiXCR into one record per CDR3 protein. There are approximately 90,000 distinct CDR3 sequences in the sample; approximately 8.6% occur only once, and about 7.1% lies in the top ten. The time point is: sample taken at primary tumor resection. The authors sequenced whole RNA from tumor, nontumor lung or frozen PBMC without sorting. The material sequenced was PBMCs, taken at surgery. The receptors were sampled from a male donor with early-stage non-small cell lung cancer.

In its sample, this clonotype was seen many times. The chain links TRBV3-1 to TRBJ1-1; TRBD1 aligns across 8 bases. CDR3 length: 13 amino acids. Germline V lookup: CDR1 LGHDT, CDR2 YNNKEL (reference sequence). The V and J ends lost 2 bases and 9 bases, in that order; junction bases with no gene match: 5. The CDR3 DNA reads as TGTGCCAGCAGCCAACCCGGACAGGGTCAAGCTTTCTTT. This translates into CASSQPGQGQAFF. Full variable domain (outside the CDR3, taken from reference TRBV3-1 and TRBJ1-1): DTAVSQTPKYLVTQMGNDKSIKCEQNLGHDTMYWYKQDSKKFLKIMFSYNNKELIINETVPNRFSPKSPDKAHLNLHINSLELGDSAVYFCASSQPGQGQAFFGQGTRLTVV.

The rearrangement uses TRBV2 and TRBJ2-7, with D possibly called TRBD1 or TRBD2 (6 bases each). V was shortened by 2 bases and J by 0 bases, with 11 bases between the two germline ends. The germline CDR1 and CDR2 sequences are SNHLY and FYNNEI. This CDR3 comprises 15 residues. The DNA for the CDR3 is TGTGCCAGCAGTGAAACGCCGGGGGCCTCCTACGAGCAGTACTTC. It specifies CASSETPGASYEQYF.